The present entry profiles one TCR beta chain with its context. Original analysis: Amplification of reference gene primers provided the estimated nucleated cell counts. This table comes from immunoSEQ multiplex PCR, and its TCRdb copy is limited to in-frame clones, with some not included. The DNA gave D and trimming, while V, J and clone size come from that table. The sample consists of some 260,000 clones, about 91% of them appearing once. The data were taken from a study of blood T cell repertoires in COVID-19. Study details: Acute and convalescent COVID-19 specimens originated in the United States, Italy and Spain. From T cells, B-cell-depleted T cells, or PBMCs came the material, which was cDNA or gDNA.

The CDR3 runs to 17 residues. The V and J ends lost 1 base and 2 bases, in that order; junction bases with no gene match: 9. CDR1 MNHEY and CDR2 SMNVEV come from the germline V gene (reference sequence). Sample: peripheral blood. V gene TRBV27 combines with J gene TRBJ2-7; 9 positions match TRBD1. The source of this sequence is a man older than 75 with acute or convalescent COVID-19. The CDR3 DNA follows: TGTGCCAGCAGTTTATTCCCCCCCAGGACAGGGGCCTACGAGCAGTACTTC. It is translated as CASSLFPPRTGAYEQYF.